This TCR beta chain originates from a study of T cell changes during pregnancy in multiple sclerosis. TCRdb's table, derived via immunoSEQ multiplex PCR, lists solely in-frame clones and lacks some. The repertoire includes tens of thousands of clones, around 90% of them detected once, and around 0.64% sits in the top ten. The germline V gene has CDR1 MNHEY and CDR2 SMNVEV (reference sequence). This CDR3 spans 17 amino acids. The trim removed 6 bases at V and 3 bases at J, leaving 13 bases unmatched. The material sequenced was CD4+ T cells from peripheral blood mononuclear cells, taken before pregnancy. The V gene is TRBV27, the J gene TRBJ2-1; 8 bases are shared with TRBD2. This TCR derives from a female donor with multiple sclerosis, enrolled in a pregnancy study. The CDR3 DNA is TGTGCCAGCAGCCTAAAGCATACTAGCGGCCACTACAATGAGCAGTTCTTC. Translation: CASSLKHTSGHYNEQFF.